What follows are 16 T cell receptor beta chains derived from one specimen sequenced in a study of blood T cell repertoires in COVID-19. TCRdb's table, derived via immunoSEQ multiplex PCR, lists solely in-frame clones and lacks some. Here the sample spans 200,000 to 250,000 clones, roughly 80% being singletons. The sample taken for sequencing was PBMCs or T cells enriched from blood (not recorded which). These receptors all come from a man aged 60 to 69 who had recovered from COVID-19.

V usage is TRBV12-3 or TRBV12-4 and J usage is TRBJ2-7; no clear D gene. The CDR3 extends over 12 amino acids. Trimming removed 3 bases from V and 3 bases from J, with 6 bases in between. In DNA form, the CDR3 reads TGTGCCAGCAGTTTCAATTTCTACGAGCAGTACTTC. It specifies CASSFNFYEQYF.

The rearrangement joins TRBV5-1 to TRBJ1-1; D is uncertain. V gave up 4 bases and J gave up 1 base, with 17 bases separating them. This CDR3 is 16 amino acids long. Germline-derived CDR1 and CDR2 are SGHRS and YFSETQ. The CDR3 is CASSPGGEQRNTEAFF. CDR3 nucleotides: TGCGCCAGCAGCCCCGGCGGGGAGCAGAGGAACACTGAAGCTTTCTTT.

The CDR3 DNA follows: TGTGCCAGCTCTAAGGACAGGGGTGGTAAAAATGAGCAGTTCTTC. Its translation: CASSKDRGGKNEQFF. The chain joins TRBV18 to TRBJ2-1; TRBD1 matches 9 bases. J was trimmed by 7 bases and V by 6 bases; bases with no gene match: 10. This CDR3 has 15 residues. CDR1 and CDR2 from the germline V gene are KGHSH and LQKENI.

The chain is built from TRBV24-1 and TRBJ2-2, with D unresolved. Per germline, CDR1 KGHDR and CDR2 SFDVKD. The length of the CDR3 is 13 residues. V dropped 6 bases and J dropped 2 bases, with 6 bases sitting between them. CDR3 region: CATSYRNTGELFF. The CDR3 nucleotides read TGTGCCACCAGTTACAGAAACACCGGGGAGCTGTTTTTT.

V and J are TRBV6-5 and TRBJ1-4; 9 nucleotides line up with TRBD1. The CDR3 is 13 amino acids. The V gene end was trimmed by 9 bases and the J gene end by 7 bases; junction bases not matched to a gene: 6. Germline lookup yields CDR1 MNHEY and CDR2 SVGAGI. CDR3 amino acids: CASTDRGGEKLFF. For the CDR3, the DNA is TGTGCCAGTACGGACAGGGGTGGTGAAAAACTGTTTTTT.

The chain recombines TRBV19 with TRBJ2-1, with 14 positions matching TRBD2. Germline V gene data show CDR1 as LNHDA and CDR2 as SQIVND (reference sequence). V dropped 7 bases and J dropped 4; count of bases not matched to a gene: 6. The CDR3 has 16 amino acids. The CDR3 loop is CASTQTSGGGYNEQFF. CDR3 DNA sequence: TGTGCCAGTACACAGACTAGCGGGGGGGGATACAATGAGCAGTTCTTC.

The CDR3 here is CATSGGQGADYGYTF. CDR3 in DNA: TGTGCCACCAGCGGGGGACAGGGGGCCGACTATGGCTACACCTTC. This chain joins TRBV24-1 and TRBJ1-2, with 12 nucleotides matching TRBD1. Trimming removed 7 bases from V and 3 bases from J; junction bases left unmatched: 5. CDR1 is KGHDR, CDR2 SFDVKD, per germline. This CDR3 spans 15 amino acids.

This clone was detected once. The genes are TRBV6-2 or TRBV6-3 and TRBJ2-7, with a weak D call TRBD1 (5 bases). Germline CDR1 MNHEY, CDR2 SVGEGT. The CDR3 has 14 amino acids. The germline V and J ends were trimmed by 0 bases and 10 bases, with 16 bases remaining between them. This CDR3 reads CASSYSIDSRPQYF. The DNA of the CDR3 is TGTGCCAGCAGTTACTCGATCGACAGTCGACCCCAGTACTTC.

The V call is TRBV15, the J call TRBJ2-7; 8 nucleotides match TRBD1. The V and J ends lost 0 bases and 5 bases, in that order; junction bases with no gene match: 6. The CDR3 loop spans 15 amino acids. Per the germline V gene, CDR1 is LNHNV and CDR2 is YYDKDF (reference sequence). CDR3 bases: TGTGCCACCAGCAGAGATCTTCCAGGGGGCAACGAGCAGTACTTC. Its translation: CATSRDLPGGNEQYF.

The chain has TRBV12-3 or TRBV12-4 and TRBJ1-6, with D possibly being TRBD1 (5 bases). The CDR3 is 13 residues long. Trimming shortened V by 3 bases and J by 7 bases, and 7 bases separated the two germline ends. CDR3 in DNA: TGTGCCAGCAGTTTGACAGAGAATTCACCCCTCCACTTT. It translates to CASSLTENSPLHF.

The chain has TRBV11-2 and TRBJ2-3, with 11 positions matching TRBD2. The CDR3 contains 16 residues. CDR1 is SGHAT, CDR2 FQNNGV, per germline. Trimming removed 3 bases from V and 4 bases from J; junction bases left unmatched: 6. In nucleotides, the CDR3 is TGTGCCAGCAGCTTTAGCGGGGGGGTTAAGGCAGATACGCAGTATTTT. It is translated as CASSFSGGVKADTQYF.

The V and J genes are TRBV19 and TRBJ2-7; 7 nucleotides match TRBD2. CDR3 size: 17 residues. J gave up 1 base and V 4 bases, and 13 bases lay outside the gene matches. Germline V gene lookup returns CDR1 LNHDA and CDR2 SQIVND (reference sequence). The CDR3 DNA sequence: TGTGCCAGTAGTAAACGAGCCGGGACGGGGGGTTCCTACGAGCAGTACTTC. Translating gives CASSKRAGTGGSYEQYF.

V gene TRBV6-5 combines with J gene TRBJ2-7; 8 nucleotides align to TRBD1. The CDR3 spans 14 residues. V lost 6 bases and J lost 2; bases outside the gene matches: 6. CDR1 is MNHEY, CDR2 SVGAGI, per germline. In DNA form, the CDR3 reads TGTGCCAGCAGGGGAGGACAGGGCCCCTACGAGCAGTACTTC. It is translated as CASRGGQGPYEQYF.

The J gene is TRBJ1-1, the V gene TRBV27; D gene unclear. V lost 5 bases to trimming and J lost 0 bases, with 16 bases between them. The CDR3 is 16 amino acids. The germline CDR1 and CDR2 sequences are MNHEY and SMNVEV (reference sequence). The CDR3 DNA reads as TGTGCCAGCAGTCTTCCGGGAGCAAATCTGAACACTGAAGCTTTCTTT. Residues: CASSLPGANLNTEAFF.

This chain joins TRBV19 and TRBJ1-2, with unresolved D. The length of the CDR3 is 14 residues. V lost 4 bases, J lost 0 bases, and 9 bases lay in between. CDR1 and CDR2 (germline): LNHDA, SQIVND (reference sequence). Written as DNA, the CDR3 is TGTGCCAGTAGTACGAGGCAGACTAACTATGGCTACACCTTC. Translation gives CASSTRQTNYGYTF.

The chain uses TRBV7-2 and TRBJ1-4; D possibly corresponds to TRBD1 (5 bases). CDR1 SGHTA and CDR2 FQGNSA come from the germline V gene. The CDR3 has 16 residues. Trimming removed 1 base from V and 9 bases from J, with 18 bases in between. DNA for the CDR3: TGTGCCAGCAGCTTAGGTCCGGACAAAGTTTTGAAAAAACTGTTTTTT. It specifies CASSLGPDKVLKKLFF. Supplemented by reference TRBV7-2 and TRBJ1-4, the full variable domain reads GAGVSQSPSNKVTEKGKDVELRCDPISGHTALYWYRQSLGQGLEFLIYFQGNSAPDKSGLPSDRFSAERTGGSVSTLTIQRTQQEDSAVYLCASSLGPDKVLKKLFFGSGTQLSVL.